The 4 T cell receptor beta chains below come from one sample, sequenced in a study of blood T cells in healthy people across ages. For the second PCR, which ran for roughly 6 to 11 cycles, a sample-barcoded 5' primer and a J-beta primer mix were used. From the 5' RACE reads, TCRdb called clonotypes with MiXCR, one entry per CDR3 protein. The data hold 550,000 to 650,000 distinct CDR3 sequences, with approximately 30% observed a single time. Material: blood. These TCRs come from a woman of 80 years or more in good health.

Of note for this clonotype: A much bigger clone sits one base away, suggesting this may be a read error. In DNA form, the CDR3 reads TGTGCCAGCAGCACTAGCGGGGGGGCTTGGTACAGTGAGCAGTTCTTC. As protein: CASSTSGGAWYSEQFF. The J gene is TRBJ2-1, the V gene TRBV7-2; 13 bases are a match to TRBD2. Germline loops: CDR1 SGHTA, CDR2 FQGNSA. The CDR3 has 16 amino acids. Complete variable domain (other parts from reference TRBV7-2 and TRBJ2-1): GAGVSQSPSNKVTEKGKDVELRCDPISGHTALYWYRQSLGQGLEFLIYFQGNSAPDKSGLPSDRFSAERTGGSVSTLTIQRTQQEDSAVYLCASSTSGGAWYSEQFFGPGTRLTVL.

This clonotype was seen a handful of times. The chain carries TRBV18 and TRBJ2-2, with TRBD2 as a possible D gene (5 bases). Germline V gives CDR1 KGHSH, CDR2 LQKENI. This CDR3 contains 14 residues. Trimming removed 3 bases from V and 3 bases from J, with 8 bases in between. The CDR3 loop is CASSPIGDTGELFF. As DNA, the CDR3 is TGTGCCAGCTCACCGATCGGGGACACCGGGGAGCTGTTTTTT.

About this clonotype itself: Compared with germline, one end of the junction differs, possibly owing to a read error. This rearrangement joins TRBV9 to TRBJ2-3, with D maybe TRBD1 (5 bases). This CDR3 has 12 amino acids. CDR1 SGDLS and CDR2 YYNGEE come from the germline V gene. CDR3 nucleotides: TGTGCCAGCAGCGTAATGACAGATGCGCAGTATTTT. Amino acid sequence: CASSVMTDAQYF. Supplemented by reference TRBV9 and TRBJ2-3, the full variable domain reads DSGVTQTPKHLITATGQRVTLRCSPRSGDLSVYWYQQSLDQGLQFLIQYYNGEERAKGNILERFSAQQFPDLHSELNLSSLELGDSALYFCASSVMTDAQYFGPGTRLTVL.

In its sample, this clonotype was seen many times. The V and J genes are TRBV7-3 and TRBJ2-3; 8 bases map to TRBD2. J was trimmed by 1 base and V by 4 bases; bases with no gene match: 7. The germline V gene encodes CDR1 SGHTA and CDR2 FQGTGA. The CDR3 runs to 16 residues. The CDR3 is CASSSLAGPRTDTQYF. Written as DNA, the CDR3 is TGTGCCAGCAGCTCCCTAGCGGGCCCCCGCACAGATACGCAGTATTTT.